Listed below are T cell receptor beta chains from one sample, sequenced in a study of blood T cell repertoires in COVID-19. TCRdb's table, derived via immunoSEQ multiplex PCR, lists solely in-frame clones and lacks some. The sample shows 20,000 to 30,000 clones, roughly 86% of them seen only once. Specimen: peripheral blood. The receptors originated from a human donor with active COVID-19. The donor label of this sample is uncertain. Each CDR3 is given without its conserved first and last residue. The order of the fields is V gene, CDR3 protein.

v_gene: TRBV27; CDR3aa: ARSLGQKLGIQY
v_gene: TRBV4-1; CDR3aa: ASSLGPLGEPQH
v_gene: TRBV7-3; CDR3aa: ASSLTGGGAPETQY
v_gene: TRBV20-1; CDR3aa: SASRREGRRSTDTQY
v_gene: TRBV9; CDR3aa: ASSDRDRGNTGELF
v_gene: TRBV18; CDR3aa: ASSPTTSGGGATDTQY
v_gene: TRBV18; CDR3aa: ASSRGQDYYEQY
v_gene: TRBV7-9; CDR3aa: ASSFSRLAGNEQF
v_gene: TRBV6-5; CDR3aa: ASGTGDTGELF
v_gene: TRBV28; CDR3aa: ASTPLGQIRGAF